Presented here are 4 T cell receptor beta chains from one specimen sequenced in a study of human T cells and chemical hapten exposure. Time point: patch test 1, 2 weeks after DPC sensitization. Specified treatment: therapeutic diphenylcyclopropenone sensitization with weekly scalp DPC. TCRdb reprocessed the RACE reads with MiXCR, giving one entry per CDR3 protein. The table has under 85,000 distinct CDR3 sequences, 10% seen once; the top ten hold roughly 1.5%. The source material was whole blood, sampled in connection with sensitization to the hapten diphenylcyclopropenone (DPC). These receptors came from a woman aged 45-65 years with alopecia areata. Some clones in this sample may be carry-over from other donors' samples.

V gene TRBV6-4 combines with J gene TRBJ1-6; the D is unclear. The CDR3 runs 13 residues. Germline loops: CDR1 MRHNA, CDR2 SNTAGT. V gave up 0 bases and J gave up 9 bases, with 6 bases separating them. The CDR3 DNA reads as TGTGCCAGCAGTGACTCCGTCCGTTCACCCCTCCACTTT. Translating gives CASSDSVRSPLHF.

This clonotype was counted ten times or more. J is TRBJ2-1 and V is TRBV12-3 or TRBV12-4; D possibly uses TRBD1 or TRBD2 (6 bases each). V lost 6 bases and J lost 4, with 16 bases in between. The CDR3 runs to 15 residues. CDR3 amino acids: CASSPRGGQYNEQFF. The CDR3 coding sequence is TGTGCCAGCAGCCCCAGGGGAGGTCAGTACAATGAGCAGTTCTTC.

This clonotype was recorded at least ten times. This chain links TRBV29-1 with TRBJ2-5; D might be TRBD2 (5 bases). V was shortened by 0 bases and J by 3 bases, with 11 bases between the two germline ends. This CDR3 region has 14 residues. Per germline, CDR1 SQVTM and CDR2 ANQGSEA. DNA of the CDR3: TGCAGCGTTGAAGATGGGCCGGGGAAAGAGACCCAGTACTTC. Its translation: CSVEDGPGKETQYF.

This clonotype appeared a few times. This chain connects TRBV5-1 to TRBJ2-7; D is tentatively TRBD1 or TRBD2 (5 bases each). This CDR3 has 14 amino acids. Germline V CDR1 and CDR2: SGHRS, YFSETQ. Trimming took off 5 bases at V and 3 bases at J, with 15 bases between the two ends. CDR3 nucleotide sequence: TGCGCCAGCAGTAACGTTGGGGGAAGCTACGAGCAGTACTTC. It is translated as CASSNVGGSYEQYF.